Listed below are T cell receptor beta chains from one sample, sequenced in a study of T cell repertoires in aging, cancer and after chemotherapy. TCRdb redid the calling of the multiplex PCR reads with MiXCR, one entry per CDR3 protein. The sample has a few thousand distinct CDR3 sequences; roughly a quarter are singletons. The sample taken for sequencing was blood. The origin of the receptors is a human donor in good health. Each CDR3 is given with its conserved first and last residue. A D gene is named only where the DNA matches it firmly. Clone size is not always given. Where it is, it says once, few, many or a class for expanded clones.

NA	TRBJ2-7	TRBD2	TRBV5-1	CASRGSSGGRSSYEQYF	TGCGCCAGCAGGGGGAGTAGCGGGGGCCGCAGCTCCTACGAGCAGTACTTC
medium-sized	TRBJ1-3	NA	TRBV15	CATRGAIGNTIYF	TGTGCCACCCGTGGGGCAATTGGAAACACCATATATTTT
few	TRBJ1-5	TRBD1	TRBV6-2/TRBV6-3	CASSYPRGQHNSNQPQHF	TGTGCCAGCAGTTACCCCCGGGGACAGCATAATAGCAATCAGCCCCAGCATTTT
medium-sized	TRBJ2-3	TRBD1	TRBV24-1	CATSGDRASDTQYF	TGTGCCACCAGTGGGGACAGGGCCTCGGATACGCAGTATTTT
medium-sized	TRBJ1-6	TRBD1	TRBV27	CASSLSPRQGGSSPLHF	TGTGCCAGCAGTTTATCCCCTCGACAGGGCGGGAGTTCACCCCTCCACTTT
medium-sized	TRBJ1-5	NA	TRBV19	CASTMAGDQPQHF	TGTGCCAGTACCATGGCGGGGGACCAGCCCCAGCATTTT
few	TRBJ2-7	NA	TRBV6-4	CASSDPRKAYEQYF	TGTGCCAGCAGTGACCCCCGAAAGGCATACGAGCAGTACTTC
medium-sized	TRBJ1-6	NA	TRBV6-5	CASSLVLGSPLHF	TGTGCCAGCAGTCTCGTGTTGGGTTCACCCCTCCACTTT
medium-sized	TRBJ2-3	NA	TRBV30	CAWSPQGGSTDTQYF	TGTGCCTGGAGCCCTCAGGGGGGCAGCACAGATACGCAGTATTTT
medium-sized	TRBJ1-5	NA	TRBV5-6	CASSLALDTQPQHF	TGTGCCAGCAGCTTGGCCTTGGACACTCAGCCCCAGCATTTT
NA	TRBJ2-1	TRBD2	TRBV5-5	CASSLGGGSMADEQFF	TGTGCCAGCAGCTTGGGGGGGGGGTCGATGGCAGATGAGCAGTTCTTC
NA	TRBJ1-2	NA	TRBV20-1	CSASRQLVDYGYTF	TGCAGTGCTAGTAGACAGCTAGTTGATTATGGCTACACCTTC
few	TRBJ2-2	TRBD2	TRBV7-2	CASSLSGGARNTGELFF	TGTGCCAGCAGCTTAAGCGGGGGGGCACGGAACACCGGGGAGCTGTTTTTT
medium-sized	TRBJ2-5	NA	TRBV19	CASSVARGVPETQYF	TGTGCCAGTAGCGTCGCGAGAGGGGTTCCGGAGACCCAGTACTTC
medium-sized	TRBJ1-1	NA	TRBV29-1	CSVWAPLMNTEAFF	TGCAGCGTATGGGCCCCTCTTATGAACACTGAAGCTTTCTTT
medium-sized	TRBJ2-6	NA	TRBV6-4	CASSVDGSGANVLTF	TGTGCCAGCAGTGTCGACGGCTCTGGGGCCAACGTCCTGACTTTC
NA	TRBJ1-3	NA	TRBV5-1	CASSLNRASGNTIYF	TGCGCCAGCAGCTTAAACAGGGCCTCTGGAAACACCATATATTTT
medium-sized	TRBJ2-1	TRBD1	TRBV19	CASSMTGMAYNEQFF	TGTGCCAGTAGTATGACAGGGATGGCCTACAATGAGCAGTTCTTC
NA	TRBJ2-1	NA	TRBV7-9	CASSTDGYNEQFF	TGTGCCAGCAGCACGGACGGGTACAATGAGCAGTTCTTC
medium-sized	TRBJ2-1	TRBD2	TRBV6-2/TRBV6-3	CASSLTSGGYNEQFF	TGTGCCAGCAGTTTGACTAGCGGGGGATACAATGAGCAGTTCTTC
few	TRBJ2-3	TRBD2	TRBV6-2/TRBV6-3	CASSYTSGGADTQYF	TGTGCCAGCAGTTACACTAGCGGGGGGGCAGATACGCAGTATTTT
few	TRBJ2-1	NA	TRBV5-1	CASSFSSKDEQFF	TGCGCCAGCAGCTTCTCTAGCAAGGATGAGCAGTTCTTC
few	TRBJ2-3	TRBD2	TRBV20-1	CSASPGLAGTDTQYF	TGCAGTGCTTCACCGGGACTAGCGGGCACAGATACGCAGTATTTT
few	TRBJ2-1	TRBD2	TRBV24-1	CATSDPSGGRPYNEQFF	TGTGCCACCAGTGACCCTAGCGGGGGCCGCCCCTACAATGAGCAGTTCTTC
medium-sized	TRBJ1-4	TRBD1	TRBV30	CAWSYTGGSEKLFF	TGTGCCTGGAGCTATACAGGGGGAAGTGAAAAACTGTTTTTT
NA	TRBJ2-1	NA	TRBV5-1	CASSLVGPVYNEQFF	TGCGCCAGCAGCTTGGTCGGGCCCGTATACAATGAGCAGTTCTTC
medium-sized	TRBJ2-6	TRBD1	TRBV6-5	CASRHTGTATRSGANVLTF	TGTGCCAGCAGGCATACCGGGACAGCTACTCGTTCTGGGGCCAACGTCCTGACTTTC
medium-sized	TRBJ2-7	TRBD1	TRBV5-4	CASSPGDRRYEQYF	TGTGCCAGCAGCCCAGGGGACAGGCGGTACGAGCAGTACTTC
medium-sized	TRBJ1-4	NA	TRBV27	CASSLRPYNEKLFF	TGTGCCAGCAGTTTACGGCCGTATAATGAAAAACTGTTTTTT
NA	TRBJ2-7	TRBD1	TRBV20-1	CSVGTGLNEQYF	TGCAGTGTGGGGACAGGGCTGAACGAGCAGTACTTC
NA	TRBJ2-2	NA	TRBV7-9	CASTPRVGMNTGELFF	TGTGCCAGCACCCCCAGGGTCGGAATGAACACCGGGGAGCTGTTTTTT
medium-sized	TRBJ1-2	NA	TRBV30	CAWRGARGYGYTF	TGTGCCTGGAGGGGGGCCCGGGGCTATGGCTACACCTTC
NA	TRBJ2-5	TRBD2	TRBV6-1	CASSELAGGGQETQYF	TGTGCCAGCAGTGAACTAGCGGGAGGGGGACAAGAGACCCAGTACTTC
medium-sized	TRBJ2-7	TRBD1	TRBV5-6	CASSPEWTGPAPEQYF	TGTGCCAGCAGCCCAGAATGGACAGGCCCGGCGCCCGAGCAGTACTTC
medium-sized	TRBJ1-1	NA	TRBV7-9	CASSPPLRTEAFF	TGTGCCAGCAGCCCTCCCCTACGAACTGAAGCTTTCTTT
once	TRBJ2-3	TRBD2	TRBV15	CATTGTSGGADTQYF	TGTGCCACCACCGGGACTAGCGGGGGGGCAGATACGCAGTATTTT
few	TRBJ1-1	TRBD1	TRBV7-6	CASSLVEGATEAFF	TGTGCCAGCAGCTTAGTGGAGGGGGCTACTGAAGCTTTCTTT
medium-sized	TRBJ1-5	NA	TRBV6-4	CASSDGDSNQPQHF	TGTGCCAGCAGTGACGGGGACAGCAATCAGCCCCAGCATTTT
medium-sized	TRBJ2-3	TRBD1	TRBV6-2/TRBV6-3	CASSYEFRTGGISSTDTQYF	TGTGCCAGCAGTTACGAATTCAGGACAGGGGGAATCTCTAGCACAGATACGCAGTATTTT
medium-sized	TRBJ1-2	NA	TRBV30	CAWSGPAGGGYTF	TGTGCCTGGAGTGGACCTGCCGGGGGAGGCTACACCTTC